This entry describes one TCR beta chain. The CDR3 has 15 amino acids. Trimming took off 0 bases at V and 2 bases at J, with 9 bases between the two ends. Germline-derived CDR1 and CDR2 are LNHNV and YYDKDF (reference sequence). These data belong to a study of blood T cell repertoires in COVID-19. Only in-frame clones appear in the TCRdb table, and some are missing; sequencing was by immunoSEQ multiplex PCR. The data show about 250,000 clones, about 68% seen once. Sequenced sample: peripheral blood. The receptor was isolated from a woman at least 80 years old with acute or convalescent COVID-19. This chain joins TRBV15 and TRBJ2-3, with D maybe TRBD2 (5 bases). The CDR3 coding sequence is TGTGCCACCAGCAGAGAACTAGTCGACACAGATACGCAGTATTTT. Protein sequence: CATSRELVDTDTQYF. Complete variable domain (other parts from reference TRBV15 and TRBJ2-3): DAMVIQNPRYQVTQFGKPVTLSCSQTLNHNVMYWYQQKSSQAPKLLFHYYDKDFNNEADTPDNFQSRRPNTSFCFLDIRSPGLGDTAMYLCATSRELVDTDTQYFGPGTRLTVL.